The T cell receptor beta chain under discussion was sequenced for a study of tumor-infiltrating lymphocytes in primary liver carcinoma. Turning to the study itself: The yield of productive TCRbeta reads per sample was roughly 3.65 to 8 million and was similar across tissue types. Points from the study as a whole: In tumor-adjacent and tumor-blood pairs, overlap was lower than in tumor region pairs.

Investigators took RNA and DNA out together from roughly 21-30 mg of unsorted bulk tissue. A primer matching the constant region was used to make TCR beta cDNA from 500 to 650 ng of total RNA. Generation of the TCR beta libraries relied on three nested multiplex PCR rounds using slightly modified ARM-PCR. TCRdb redid the calling of the multiplex PCR reads with MiXCR, one entry per CDR3 protein. This table holds around 54,000 distinct CDR3 sequences, about 68% found once. Note on this clonotype: The antigen remains undetermined. The junction differs from germline at one of its ends, possibly a read error.

The source material was liver tumor tissue from sampling region 2. Described subset: tumor region T2, inferior pole. The sequence was obtained from a man aged 35 to 55 with primary liver carcinoma and hepatitis B virus infection.

CDR3 DNA: TGTGCCAGCAGTTTGAGTTTTTCCTACAATGAGCGGTTCTTC. Encoded protein: CASSLSFSYNERFF. The chain employs TRBV28 and TRBJ2-1; no firm D call. The germline CDR1 and CDR2 sequences are MDHEN and SYDVKM. CDR3 length: 14 residues.